This T cell receptor (beta chain) was obtained from a study of blood T cell repertoires in COVID-19. The CDR3 length is 15 residues. Germline assignment: CDR1 SGHTA and CDR2 FQGTGA. V dropped 4 bases and J dropped 8; count of bases not matched to a gene: 10. Authors' processing steps: Estimation of nucleated cell counts relied on the amplification of reference gene primers. The repertoire was sequenced with immunoSEQ multiplex PCR; TCRdb's copy has only in-frame clones and lacks some. The DNA was the basis for D and trimming; V, J and clone size are from that table. The sample records a few hundred thousand clones, about 85% being singletons. The count of this clone is one.

This chain links TRBV7-3 with TRBJ2-1; 8 bases are a match to TRBD2. Input material: peripheral blood. The sequence was collected from a woman between 45 and 60 years old who had recovered from COVID-19. The CDR3 DNA sequence: TGTGCCAGCAGCTCCCGCGGGGGGACATGGGATGAGCAGTTCTTC. It encodes CASSSRGGTWDEQFF.